This paragraph reports one T cell receptor beta chain. The data derive from a study of blood T cell repertoires in COVID-19. The CDR3 contains 14 residues. Germline-derived CDR1 and CDR2 are MNHEY and SMNVEV (reference sequence). Deletions cut 2 bases from V and 0 bases from J, with 5 bases between. Original processing methods: Reference gene primer amplification gave nucleated cell count estimates. The protocol was immunoSEQ multiplex PCR, while the TCRdb copy is restricted to in-frame clones and leaves out a portion. V and J calls and clone size are as listed in that table; D and trimming were resolved from the DNA. The data show over 150,000 clones, with around nine tenths seen just once and 0.5% to 0.65% held by the top ten.

The specimen was peripheral blood. The TCR was taken from a man aged 45 to 65 with acute or convalescent COVID-19. The rearrangement links TRBV27 to TRBJ2-1; maybe TRBD1 (5 bases). CDR3 loop: CASSLQGSYNEQFF. The CDR3 DNA reads as TGTGCCAGCAGTTTACAGGGCTCCTACAATGAGCAGTTCTTC.